Listed here are 18 T cell receptor beta chains from one sample, sequenced in a study of shared clonotypes between healthy human individuals. The repertoire was sequenced with immunoSEQ multiplex PCR; TCRdb's copy has only in-frame clones and lacks some. There are 2 million to 2.5 million clones in the sample; about 90% occur only once, and about 0.36% lies in the top ten. Sample: naive CD4+ T cells from PBMCs. Subset meaning: CD45RA+ positively selected. The receptors stem from a man aged 18 to 29 in good health. Some clones in this sample may be carry-over from other donors' samples.

The CDR3 spells CASRGTERDEQFF. The DNA for the CDR3 is TGTGCCAGTAGGGGCACAGAACGGGATGAGCAGTTCTTC. The rearrangement joins TRBV19 to TRBJ2-1, with no clear D. CDR1 is LNHDA and CDR2 is SQIVND in the germline V gene (reference sequence). This CDR3 has 13 amino acids. Trimming removed 6 bases from V and 8 bases from J, with 14 bases in between.

This clone was seen only once. The identical CDR3 is also encoded by other nucleotide sequences in the sample. The CDR3 DNA reads TGTGCCATCTCCGGGGGCAACTACGAGCAGTACTTC. Translation: CAISGGNYEQYF. J is TRBJ2-7 and V is TRBV10-3; D may match TRBD1 or TRBD2 (6 bases each). Germline values: CDR1 ENHRY, CDR2 SYGVKD. Trimming pared 8 bases from V and 3 bases from J, leaving 11 bases between. The CDR3 is 12 amino acids.

The chain combines TRBV14 with TRBJ2-1, with 9 positions matching TRBD2. Unmatched junction bases numbered 5, after V lost 3 bases and J lost 2 bases. The CDR3 covers 16 residues. The germline gives CDR1 SGHDN, CDR2 FVKESK. The CDR3 spells CASSHSSGITYNEQFF. The CDR3 DNA reads as TGTGCCAGCAGCCACTCTAGCGGGATTACCTACAATGAGCAGTTCTTC.

The V gene is TRBV15, the J gene TRBJ2-1; D tentatively reads TRBD1 or TRBD2 (5 bases each). The CDR3 has 15 residues. Trimming took off 4 bases at V and 4 bases at J, with 14 bases between the two ends. Germline-derived CDR1 and CDR2 are LNHNV and YYDKDF (reference sequence). This chain's CDR3 is CATSMGRNSYNEQFF. DNA of the CDR3: TGTGCCACCAGCATGGGACGGAATTCATACAATGAGCAGTTCTTC.

The chain uses TRBV5-1 and TRBJ1-2; D is ambiguous. The CDR3 is 15 residues long. CDR1 SGHRS and CDR2 YFSETQ come from the germline V gene. Trimming took off 4 bases at V and 7 bases at J, with 20 bases between the two ends. The CDR3 reads CASSREPGPTGGYTF. The DNA of the CDR3 is TGCGCCAGCAGCCGCGAGCCGGGTCCGACGGGTGGCTACACCTTC.

The rearrangement uses TRBV5-5 and TRBJ1-2; D unresolved. Trimming pared 4 bases from V and 5 bases from J, leaving 15 bases between. The CDR3 length is 14 residues. CDR1 is SGHKS and CDR2 is YYEKEE in the germline V gene (reference sequence). For the CDR3, the DNA is TGTGCCAGCAGCCCCGGACCCGGGGAATATGGCTACACCTTC. This sequence encodes CASSPGPGEYGYTF.

The genes are TRBV5-1 and TRBJ1-2; D not certain. CDR3 size: 13 residues. Germline-derived CDR1 and CDR2 are SGHRS and YFSETQ. V lost 2 bases to trimming and J lost 3 bases, with 8 bases between them. The CDR3 coding sequence is TGCGCCAGCAGCTTCGACGGATACTATGGCTACACCTTC. Translation: CASSFDGYYGYTF.

The chain combines TRBV28 with TRBJ1-2; maybe TRBD1 (6 bases). The CDR3 loop spans 15 amino acids. Germline V lookup: CDR1 MDHEN, CDR2 SYDVKM. V was shortened by 6 bases and J by 0 bases, with 14 bases between the two germline ends. Here the CDR3 reads CASRTLQGANYGYTF. CDR3 nucleotide sequence: TGTGCCAGCAGGACGTTACAGGGTGCTAACTATGGCTACACCTTC.

This chain connects TRBV19 to TRBJ1-5; 7 positions match TRBD1. The CDR3 extends over 16 amino acids. CDR1 is LNHDA and CDR2 is SQIVND in the germline V gene (reference sequence). V lost 1 base and J lost 4; bases outside the gene matches: 7. Here the CDR3 reads CASSIGRRGRNQPQHF. The CDR3 nucleotides read TGTGCCAGTAGTATAGGCCGGAGGGGGCGGAATCAGCCCCAGCATTTT.

J is TRBJ2-2 and V is TRBV9; D perhaps matches TRBD2 (5 bases). Trimming took off 2 bases at V and 1 base at J, with 12 bases between the two ends. The CDR3 extends over 16 amino acids. Germline lookup yields CDR1 SGDLS and CDR2 YYNGEE. The CDR3 nucleotides are TGTGCCAGCAGCGTTTCGGGTGCGGGGAACACCGGGGAGCTGTTTTTT. This gives the protein CASSVSGAGNTGELFF.

V usage is TRBV29-1 and J usage is TRBJ2-2, with 9 nucleotides matching TRBD2. The CDR3 is 14 residues long. V was pared by 5 bases and J by 4 bases, with 5 bases of the junction left unmatched. The germline V gene has CDR1 SQVTM and CDR2 ANQGSEA. CDR3 region: CSVSGGTRTGELFF. The DNA of the CDR3 is TGCAGCGTTAGCGGGGGGACCCGCACCGGGGAGCTGTTTTTT.

The V call is TRBV10-3, the J call TRBJ2-5; TRBD1 agrees at 9 bases. Germline assignment: CDR1 ENHRY and CDR2 SYGVKD. The CDR3 extends over 14 amino acids. Trimming removed 6 bases from V and 1 base from J; junction bases left unmatched: 3. The CDR3 nucleotides are TGTGCCATCAGCCGGGGACAGGGCCAAGAGACCCAGTACTTC. It codes for CAISRGQGQETQYF.

The rearrangement links TRBV30 to TRBJ2-2; D ambiguous. Looked up from germline, CDR1 is GTSNPN and CDR2 is SVGIG (reference sequence). V gave up 3 bases and J gave up 4 bases, with 12 bases separating them. This CDR3 has 14 amino acids. CDR3 DNA sequence: TGTGCCTGGAGAGTCTTAGTCGGCACCGGGGAGCTGTTTTTT. Translated, it gives CAWRVLVGTGELFF.

For this clone: The identical CDR3 is also encoded by other nucleotide sequences in the sample. This chain links TRBV5-1 with TRBJ1-2, with D possibly matching TRBD1 (5 bases). The CDR3 loop spans 12 amino acids. CDR1 is SGHRS, CDR2 YFSETQ, per germline. Trimming removed 1 base from V and 8 bases from J, with 9 bases in between. The CDR3 protein is CASSLLGDGYTF. Here the CDR3 DNA reads TGCGCCAGCAGCTTGCTAGGGGACGGCTACACCTTC.

V usage is TRBV5-1 and J usage is TRBJ2-2; D is undetermined. Germline CDR1 is SGHRS and CDR2 is YFSETQ. V lost 1 base and J lost 3, with 7 bases in between. This CDR3 is 14 amino acids long. The DNA for the CDR3 is TGCGCCAGCAGCTTGAACCTAGACACCGGGGAGCTGTTTTTT. It is translated as CASSLNLDTGELFF.

The V and J genes are TRBV7-2 and TRBJ2-3, with 12 bases lining up with TRBD2. There are 17 residues in the CDR3. With 2 bases clipped from V and 1 base from J, the junction kept 4 bases outside the gene matches. Germline loops: CDR1 SGHTA, CDR2 FQGNSA. The CDR3 reads CASSLTTSGRGTDTQYF. The DNA of the CDR3 is TGTGCCAGCAGCTTAACGACTAGCGGGAGAGGCACAGATACGCAGTATTTT.

J is TRBJ1-2 and V is TRBV19, with a tentative D call TRBD1 (5 bases). The V gene lost 6 bases and the J gene lost 6 bases, with 14 bases spanning the gap. This CDR3 has 13 residues. CDR1 is LNHDA, CDR2 SQIVND, per germline (reference sequence). In nucleotides, the CDR3 is TGTGCCAGTAGCCCAGCCAGGGAGAATGGCTACACCTTC. Amino acid sequence: CASSPARENGYTF.

This chain's CDR3 is CASSAVGAETQYF. The CDR3 nucleotides read TGCGCCAGCAGTGCCGTGGGGGCAGAGACCCAGTACTTC. The V and J genes are TRBV10-1 and TRBJ2-5; possibly TRBD1 for D (6 bases). The CDR3 contains 13 residues. V was clipped by 4 bases and J by 4 bases, with 10 bases between them. Germline CDR1 is WNHNN and CDR2 is SYGVQD (reference sequence).